Below are 19 T cell receptor beta chains sequenced from a single sample in a study of T cells after yellow fever vaccination (dated by TCRdb to the late 2010s). According to the study, the label for this sample's treatment or condition signals: live attenuated yellow fever vaccine strain. Library prep was done by 5' RACE. The listed sequencing device is Illumina NovaSeq 6000. TCRdb trimmed public reads at Q25 via fastp, called clones via MiXCR and kept in-frame beta chains. Every CDR3 protein is listed once, alongside the most common genes and DNA of its rows. Within this sample are some 99,000 distinct CDR3 sequences, with 5.8% of them counted one time only. The top ten hold under 50% of the sample. The sequences come from CD8+ T cells sorted from PBMCs, collected 10 days after the yellow fever booster vaccination. The receptors derive from a man aged 18-30 years who received the YFV17D yellow fever vaccine.

This clonotype was seen more than once but under ten times. The V call is TRBV5-1, the J call TRBJ1-1; 7 nucleotides line up with TRBD1. The junction had 4 bases not matched to a gene; V was cut back by 0 bases and J by 2 bases. The CDR3 has 15 amino acids. Germline CDR1 and CDR2: SGHRS and YFSETQ. DNA for the CDR3: TGCGCCAGCAGCTTGGAGGGGGCGGATAACACTGAAGCTTTCTTT. Translated, it gives CASSLEGADNTEAFF.

This clonotype was counted only a few times. The chain joins TRBV10-3 to TRBJ2-6, with TRBD1 matching 8 bases. CDR1 is ENHRY and CDR2 is SYGVKD in the germline V gene. J was trimmed by 8 bases and V by 3 bases; bases with no gene match: 6. The CDR3 runs to 15 residues. CDR3 sequence: CAISDQGARTNVLTF. Here the CDR3 DNA reads TGTGCCATCAGTGACCAGGGGGCACGAACCAACGTCCTGACTTTC.

In its sample, this clonotype was seen many times. The V and J genes are TRBV5-1 and TRBJ2-1; unclear D gene. CDR3 length equals 14 residues. Germline values: CDR1 SGHRS, CDR2 YFSETQ. V was shortened by 0 bases and J by 5 bases, with 9 bases between the two germline ends. The CDR3 loop is CASSLESVNNEQFF. CDR3 nucleotide sequence: TGCGCCAGCAGCTTGGAATCCGTTAACAATGAGCAGTTCTTC.

This clonotype was observed a few times. This chain links TRBV6-5 with TRBJ2-7; weak D call: TRBD2 (6 bases). Germline CDR1 MNHEY, CDR2 SVGAGI. This CDR3 contains 14 residues. V gave up 3 bases and J gave up 0 bases, with 9 bases separating them. The CDR3 loop reads CASSYTGSSYEQYF. The CDR3 bases are TGTGCCAGCAGTTATACCGGGAGCTCCTACGAGCAGTACTTC.

V usage is TRBV27 and J usage is TRBJ2-2, with D perhaps TRBD2 (5 bases). Germline loops: CDR1 MNHEY, CDR2 SMNVEV (reference sequence). The CDR3 has 13 residues. Trimming stripped 4 bases from V and 7 bases from J, with 10 bases between. Written as DNA, the CDR3 is TGTGCCAGCAGTTCTTGGGAGCGCGGGGAGCTGTTTTTT. Translated: CASSSWERGELFF.

The chain employs TRBV7-2 and TRBJ1-5; weak D call: TRBD1 (5 bases). The CDR3 is 15 amino acids. Per germline, CDR1 SGHTA and CDR2 FQGNSA. Trimming left V 7 bases short and J 5 bases short, with 18 bases between. The CDR3 reads CASNHDSSRYQPQHF. DNA of the CDR3: TGTGCCAGCAATCACGACAGCTCTCGGTATCAGCCCCAGCATTTT.

This clonotype was observed at least ten times. This chain links TRBV30 with TRBJ2-7; D gene uncertain. CDR3 size: 12 residues. CDR1 and CDR2 from the germline V gene are GTSNPN and SVGIG (reference sequence). V was clipped by 5 bases and J by 2 bases, with 10 bases between them. CDR3 DNA: TGTGCCTGGCAAGCTAGAACCTACGAGCAGTACTTC. Protein product: CAWQARTYEQYF.

This clonotype has at least ten counts. J is TRBJ2-2 and V is TRBV29-1; D is undetermined. V dropped 8 bases and J dropped 3 bases, with 10 bases sitting between them. The CDR3 runs to 12 residues. Germline assignment: CDR1 SQVTM and CDR2 ANQGSEA. The CDR3 region is CSSVGYTGELFF. As DNA, the CDR3 is TGCAGCTCGGTTGGCTACACCGGGGAGCTGTTTTTT.

V and J are TRBV12-3 or TRBV12-4 and TRBJ1-2; D might be TRBD1 (6 bases). The CDR3 extends over 12 amino acids. V lost 2 bases and J lost 7, with 8 bases in between. CDR3 in DNA: TGTGCCAGCAGTTTAAGGGGGTCTGGCTACACCTTC. This sequence encodes CASSLRGSGYTF.

CDR3 loop: CASSLEGGSVSFF. CDR3 DNA sequence: TGCGCCAGCAGCTTGGAGGGGGGATCTGTTTCTTTCTTT. The V gene is TRBV5-1, the J gene TRBJ1-1; TRBD1 might be the D (6 bases). CDR1 and CDR2 (germline): SGHRS, YFSETQ. Trimming removed 0 bases at V and 12 bases at J, with 15 bases between. CDR3 length: 13 residues.

This clonotype showed up just a few times. The chain recombines TRBV6-1 with TRBJ2-5; D is possibly TRBD1 (6 bases). The germline V gene encodes CDR1 MNHNS and CDR2 SASEGT. The CDR3 consists of 15 residues. V was clipped by 6 bases and J by 2 bases, with 16 bases between them. The CDR3 reads CASRTPGVKQETQYF. The CDR3 DNA reads as TGTGCCAGCAGGACACCAGGGGTAAAACAAGAGACCCAGTACTTC.

This clonotype was counted only a few times. The chain has TRBV12-3 or TRBV12-4 and TRBJ2-7, with 9 bases that match TRBD1. V lost 6 bases, J lost 1 base, and 10 bases stayed unmatched. The CDR3 has 16 amino acids. CDR3 sequence reads: CASSPESGTGSYEQYF. CDR3 nucleotides: TGTGCCAGCAGCCCAGAGTCCGGGACAGGGTCCTACGAGCAGTACTTC.

This clonotype was counted many times. This sequence joins TRBV4-1 and TRBJ1-5; D is unclear. Trimming pared 0 bases from V and 1 base from J, leaving 7 bases between. This CDR3 is built from 15 residues. Germline lookup yields CDR1 MGHRA and CDR2 YSYEKL. CDR3: CASSQDGLSNQPQHF. As DNA, the CDR3 is TGCGCCAGCAGCCAAGATGGTTTGAGCAATCAGCCCCAGCATTTT.

In its sample, this clonotype was seen a few times. The chain couples TRBV6-2 or TRBV6-3 to TRBJ2-1; tentatively, D is TRBD1 (6 bases). The V end lost 7 bases, the J end lost 2 bases, and 36 bases lay between the germline ends. The CDR3 is made up of 22 amino acids. Germline CDR1 and CDR2: MNHEY and SVGEGT. CDR3 sequence reads: CASTLSPTPPGQPMRAYNEQFF. The CDR3 nucleotides are TGTGCCAGCACCCTTAGCCCGACACCTCCAGGACAGCCCATGAGGGCCTACAATGAGCAGTTCTTC.

This clonotype was detected a few times. The CDR3 bases are TGTGCCAGCAGCGTAGTGGCGGGTAGGGGCACAGATACGCAGTATTTT. Translation gives CASSVVAGRGTDTQYF. The chain uses TRBV9 and TRBJ2-3, with a possible D match to TRBD2 (5 bases). The CDR3 totals 16 residues. CDR1 is SGDLS, CDR2 YYNGEE, per germline. V was clipped by 0 bases and J by 1 base, with 12 bases between them.

The chain employs TRBV7-9 and TRBJ1-5; possible D gene TRBD1, 6 bases. Germline V gene data show CDR1 as SEHNR and CDR2 as FQNEAQ (reference sequence). V was pared by 4 bases and J by 3 bases, with 13 bases between. The length of the CDR3 is 15 residues. CDR3 sequence reads: CASSSGGQVNQPQHF. The CDR3 DNA reads TGTGCCAGCAGCTCGGGGGGCCAGGTCAATCAGCCCCAGCATTTT.

The chain links TRBV6-2 or TRBV6-3 to TRBJ1-4; D ambiguous. The CDR3 has 15 amino acids. Germline-derived CDR1 and CDR2 are MNHEY and SVGEGT. The V gene lost 2 bases and the J gene lost 1 base, with 8 bases spanning the gap. The CDR3 nucleotides are TGTGCCAGCAGTTACCCGATTGGAACTAATGAAAAACTGTTTTTT. Translating gives CASSYPIGTNEKLFF.

This clonotype showed up many times. This chain uses TRBV7-6 with TRBJ2-7; 7 bases fit TRBD1. The germline gives CDR1 SGHVS, CDR2 FNYEAQ. Losses at the gene ends were 4 bases for V and 6 bases for J; bases not matched to a gene: 12. The CDR3 is made up of 15 amino acids. CDR3 nucleotides: TGTGCCAGCAGCTCGACAGGGCCCCTTCCGGGCGAGCAGTACTTC. Translation gives CASSSTGPLPGEQYF.

This clonotype was seen a few times. The chain has TRBV7-2 and TRBJ1-3, with D perhaps matching TRBD1 (6 bases). Germline assignment: CDR1 SGHTA and CDR2 FQGNSA. V was trimmed by 7 bases and J by 4 bases, leaving 14 bases between them. This CDR3 is 14 amino acids long. CDR3 in amino acids: CASTTGLGGNTIYF. The CDR3 nucleotides are TGTGCCAGCACTACAGGGTTGGGGGGAAACACCATATATTTT.